These 2 T cell receptor beta chains were sequenced from one sample in a study of control samples from healthy donors and cancer patients (dated by TCRdb to about 2020). Library preparation employed the immunoSEQ multiplex PCR assay. TCRdb limited this immuneACCESS table to in-frame rearrangements with V and J called. A share of clones is missing; checked studies link under half to unresolved V genes, and the rest is unexplained. The sample has 15,000 or so clones on record, approximately 80% of them singletons. Jointly, the top ten make up more than 15% of the sample. Sequenced material: formalin-fixed, paraffin-embedded tissue. Receptor source: a female donor with lung cancer.

The chain joins TRBV2 to TRBJ2-5; no clear D gene. Germline V gene sequence: CDR1 SNHLY, CDR2 FYNNEI. The CDR3 is made up of 12 amino acids. The germline V and J ends were trimmed by 7 bases and 4 bases, with 10 bases remaining between them. The CDR3, as DNA: TGTGCCAGCACGATTAGCCCAGAGACCCAGTACTTC. It encodes CASTISPETQYF.

This clone was counted a single time. V usage is TRBV7-9 and J usage is TRBJ2-3, with TRBD2 identical over 7 bases. V lost 0 bases and J lost 6; bases outside the gene matches: 6. The germline V gene has CDR1 SEHNR and CDR2 FQNEAQ (reference sequence). The CDR3 runs to 15 residues. The CDR3 coding sequence is TGTGCCAGCAGCTTAGCGTCCGGGAGGAGGGATACGCAGTATTTT. Translation gives CASSLASGRRDTQYF.